Below are 14 T cell receptor beta chains sequenced from a single sample in a study of glioma-infiltrating T cells. Amplification of TCR alpha and beta CDR3 regions from RNA used iRepertoire nested multiplex PCR. TCRdb analysed the multiplex PCR reads with MiXCR anew, one entry per CDR3 protein. The sample lists tens of thousands of distinct CDR3 sequences; roughly 23% were seen once. Sequencing was done on a sample of glioma tissue, nonneoplastic brain tissue, or PBMCs (not recorded which). These receptors were collected from a human donor with low-grade glioma or glioblastoma, undergoing nonglioma brain surgery, or in good health (not recorded which).

This clonotype was counted many times. The V gene is TRBV18, the J gene TRBJ1-2; no clear D. Trimming cost V 1 base and J 7 bases, with 10 bases left between them. CDR3 length: 13 amino acids. Germline values: CDR1 KGHSH, CDR2 LQKENI. The CDR3 nucleotides read TGTGCCAGCTCACCACAGGATTATCTTGGCTACACCTTC. Encoded protein: CASSPQDYLGYTF.

This clonotype has a handful of counts. The chain joins TRBV11-2 to TRBJ1-1, with a tentative D call TRBD1 (6 bases). The CDR3 consists of 15 residues. Trimming took 5 bases from V and 3 from J, leaving 16 bases between them. Germline CDR1 SGHAT, CDR2 FQNNGV. This chain's CDR3 is CASSPILTGHTEAFF. The CDR3 nucleotides are TGTGCCAGCAGCCCTATTCTGACAGGACACACTGAAGCTTTCTTT.

This clonotype appeared many times. The V gene is TRBV12-3 or TRBV12-4, the J gene TRBJ2-1; D ambiguous. Trimming left V 6 bases short and J 1 base short, with 10 bases between. This CDR3 has 14 residues. The CDR3 loop reads CASSPLRSYNEQFF. CDR3 nucleotides: TGTGCCAGCAGCCCCCTGAGGTCCTACAATGAGCAGTTCTTC.

This clonotype was seen more than once but under ten times. The J gene is TRBJ2-1, the V gene TRBV18; TRBD2 aligns across 9 bases. V lost 0 bases and J lost 7; bases outside the gene matches: 10. Germline CDR1 reads KGHSH; CDR2 reads LQKENI. CDR3 size: 17 residues. The CDR3 sequence: CASSPPGGRAVWNEQFF. The DNA for the CDR3 is TGTGCCAGCTCACCACCCGGCGGGAGGGCAGTTTGGAATGAGCAGTTCTTC.

This chain links TRBV2 with TRBJ1-3; no definite D call. The CDR3 loop spans 13 amino acids. The germline gives CDR1 SNHLY, CDR2 FYNNEI. V was clipped by 7 bases and J by 2 bases, with 9 bases between them. The CDR3 bases are TGTGCCAGCACGACTGAAGCTGGAAACACCATATATTTT. Translated, it gives CASTTEAGNTIYF.

As concerns this clonotype: A much larger clonotype is one base distant, so this may be a read error. The chain carries TRBV18 and TRBJ1-5; TRBD1 aligns across 8 bases. CDR1 and CDR2 (germline): KGHSH, LQKENI. V gave up 2 bases and J gave up 2 bases; unmatched junction bases: 2. The CDR3 length is 15 residues. The CDR3 sequence is CASSPSGGGNQPQHF. CDR3 DNA sequence: TGTGCCAGCTCACCATCAGGGGGCGGCAATCAGCCCCAGCATTTT.

This clonotype was recorded a few times. The rearrangement joins TRBV19 to TRBJ1-2; TRBD1 matches at 12 bases. V dropped 6 bases and J dropped 2; count of bases not matched to a gene: 4. CDR3 length equals 15 residues. Germline CDR1 and CDR2: LNHDA and SQIVND (reference sequence). CDR3 DNA sequence: TGTGCCAGTAGGACCGGGACAGGGGGCAACTATGGCTACACCTTC. This encodes CASRTGTGGNYGYTF. Using reference TRBV19 and TRBJ1-2 for the parts outside the CDR3, the full variable domain is DGGITQSPKYLFRKEGQNVTLSCEQNLNHDAMYWYRQDPGQGLRLIYYSQIVNDFQKGDIAEGYSVSREKKESFPLTVTSAQKNPTAFYLCASRTGTGGNYGYTFGSGTRLTVV.

Ten or more counts support this clonotype. The chain carries TRBV7-6 and TRBJ2-1, with D uncertain. V lost 0 bases and J lost 2, with 8 bases in between. CDR1 and CDR2 from the germline V gene are SGHVS and FNYEAQ. The CDR3 runs to 15 residues. The CDR3 region has the DNA TGTGCCAGCAGCTTAGCCCTTGATACCTACAATGAGCAGTTCTTC. It codes for CASSLALDTYNEQFF.

The genes are TRBV7-2 and TRBJ2-5; D tentatively reads TRBD1 or TRBD2 (6 bases each). This CDR3 is 14 amino acids long. In germline, CDR1 is SGHTA, CDR2 FQGNSA. Between the trimmed V and J ends, which lost 2 bases and 6 bases, there was a span of 13 bases. The CDR3 coding sequence is TGTGCCAGCAGCTTATCTCCGGGGGCAAAGACCCAGTACTTC. Its protein product is CASSLSPGAKTQYF.

This clonotype has ten or more counts. V usage is TRBV7-9 and J usage is TRBJ2-1, with D perhaps matching TRBD1 (5 bases). This CDR3 comprises 15 residues. Germline CDR1 and CDR2: SEHNR and FQNEAQ (reference sequence). The ends were cut back, 1 base at V and 2 bases at J, with 9 bases in the middle. The chain's CDR3 is CASSLVPGTYNEQFF. The CDR3 coding sequence is TGTGCCAGCAGCTTAGTCCCAGGGACCTACAATGAGCAGTTCTTC.

To note about this clonotype: At one end, the junction sequence differs from germline, possibly due to a read error. The chain has TRBV5-6 and TRBJ2-3; D is uncertain. Germline CDR1 and CDR2: SGHDT and YYEEEE. The CDR3 covers 11 residues. In nucleotides, the CDR3 is TGTGCCACCAGCTTGTCCGATACGCAGTATTTT. This sequence encodes CATSLSDTQYF.

As concerns this clonotype: A read error may explain this, as a much larger clone is one base away. Here the CDR3 DNA reads TGTGCCGGCAGTGGATCCGGGACAGGGGACTACGAGCAGTACTTC. It specifies CAGSGSGTGDYEQYF. The chain has TRBV25-1 and TRBJ2-7, with 10 nucleotides matching TRBD1. Per germline, CDR1 MGHDK and CDR2 SYGVNS. The length of the CDR3 is 15 residues.

This clonotype was found many times. The CDR3 DNA reads as TGCAGTGCTACGGGACAGACTCACTATACGCAGTATTTT. Its protein is CSATGQTHYTQYF. This rearrangement joins TRBV20-1 to TRBJ2-3, with TRBD1 identical over 7 bases. V was clipped by 4 bases and J by 7 bases; unmatched bases: 8. The CDR3 runs to 13 residues. Germline V gene sequence: CDR1 DFQATT, CDR2 SNEGSKA (reference sequence).

This clonotype was detected many times. The CDR3 DNA follows: TGTGCCAGCAGCACCGGACAGAGGTCTTTCTTT. Protein product: CASSTGQRSFF. This sequence joins TRBV5-4 and TRBJ1-1; D is perhaps TRBD1 (6 bases). Germline V CDR1 and CDR2: SGHNT, YYREEE (reference sequence). V was trimmed by 4 bases and J by 12 bases, leaving 13 bases between them. The CDR3 is 11 residues long.